This record looks at one T cell receptor beta chain sequence and its context. Naive CD8 cells comprised CD45RO-negative, CCR7-positively selected cells, excluding terminally differentiated effector memory CD45RA+ cells. The donors, all of them Caucasian adults, lived in Nashville, Tennessee. The data originate from a study of shared clonotypes between healthy human individuals. Overall study: CD4 naive cells filled three plates per donor, CD4 memory three, CD8 naive two and CD8 memory one.

The table came from immunoSEQ multiplex PCR; TCRdb's copy has only in-frame clones and leaves some out. The table lists about 2.1 million clones, just under 95% of them singletons. CDR3 length equals 15 residues. The V gene end was trimmed by 0 bases and the J gene end by 3 bases; junction bases not matched to a gene: 4. In germline, CDR1 is LGHNA, CDR2 YNFKEQ. The TCR sequence derives from a young man in good health. Some clones in this sample may be carry-over from other donors' samples. The sample consisted of naive CD8+ T cells from PBMCs. This sequence joins TRBV4-2 and TRBJ2-7; TRBD1 matches 8 bases. For the CDR3, the DNA is TGTGCCAGCAGCCAAGAAAGGACAGGGTTCTACGAGCAGTACTTC. Amino acids: CASSQERTGFYEQYF.